The entry below gives a single TCR beta chain sequence along with its context. This entry comes from a study of glioma-infiltrating T cells after dendritic cell vaccination. Only in-frame clones appear in the TCRdb table, and some are missing; sequencing was by immunoSEQ multiplex PCR. The data hold about 82,000 clones, with around 90% observed a single time. The CDR3 contains 15 residues. CDR1 and CDR2 (germline): SGHKS, YYEKEE (reference sequence). V was clipped by 4 bases and J by 8 bases, with 18 bases between them. The chain is built from TRBV5-5 and TRBJ1-4; D possibly corresponds to TRBD1 (6 bases). The sequence was obtained from a human donor with glioblastoma. The material was blood, obtained before dendritic cell vaccination. This CDR3 is CASSRGGREVEKLFF. The CDR3 DNA follows: TGTGCCAGCAGCCGGGGGGGCAGGGAGGTGGAAAAACTGTTTTTT.